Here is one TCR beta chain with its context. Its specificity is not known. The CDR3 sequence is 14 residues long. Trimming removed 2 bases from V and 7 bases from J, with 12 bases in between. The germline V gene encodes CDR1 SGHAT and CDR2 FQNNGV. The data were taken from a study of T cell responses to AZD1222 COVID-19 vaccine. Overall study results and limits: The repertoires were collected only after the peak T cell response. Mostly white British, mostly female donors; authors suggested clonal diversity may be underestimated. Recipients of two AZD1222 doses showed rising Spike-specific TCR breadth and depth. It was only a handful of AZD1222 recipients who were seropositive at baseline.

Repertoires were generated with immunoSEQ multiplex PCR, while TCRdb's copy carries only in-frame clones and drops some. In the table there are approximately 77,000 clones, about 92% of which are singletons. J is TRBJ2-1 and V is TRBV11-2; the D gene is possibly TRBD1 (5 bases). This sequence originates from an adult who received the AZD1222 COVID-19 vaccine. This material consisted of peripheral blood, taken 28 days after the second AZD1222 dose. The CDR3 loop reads CASSLTGRGNEQFF. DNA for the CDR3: TGTGCCAGCAGCTTAACCGGTAGGGGTAATGAGCAGTTCTTC.